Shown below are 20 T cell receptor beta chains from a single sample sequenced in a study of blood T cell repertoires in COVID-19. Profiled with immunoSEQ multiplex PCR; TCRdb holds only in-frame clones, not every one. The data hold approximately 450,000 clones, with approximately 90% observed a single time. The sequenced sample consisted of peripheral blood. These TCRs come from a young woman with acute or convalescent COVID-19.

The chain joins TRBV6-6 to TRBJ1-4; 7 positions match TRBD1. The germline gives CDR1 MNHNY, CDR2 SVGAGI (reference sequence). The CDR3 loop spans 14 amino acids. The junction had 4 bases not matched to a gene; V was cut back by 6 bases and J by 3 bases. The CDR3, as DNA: TGTGCCAGCAGACCGGGACAGTCTAATGAAAAACTGTTTTTT. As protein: CASRPGQSNEKLFF.

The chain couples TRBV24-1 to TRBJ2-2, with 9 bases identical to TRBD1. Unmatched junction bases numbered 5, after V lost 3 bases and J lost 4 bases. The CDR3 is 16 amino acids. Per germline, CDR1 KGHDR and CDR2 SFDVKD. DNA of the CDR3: TGTGCCACCAGTGATCGTTGGACAGGGGCCACCGGGGAGCTGTTTTTT. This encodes CATSDRWTGATGELFF.

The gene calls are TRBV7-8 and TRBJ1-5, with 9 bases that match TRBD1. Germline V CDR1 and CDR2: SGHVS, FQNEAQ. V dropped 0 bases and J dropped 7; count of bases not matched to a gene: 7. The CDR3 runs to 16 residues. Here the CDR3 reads CASSLARLGQGQPQHF. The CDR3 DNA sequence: TGTGCCAGCAGCTTAGCGCGCTTGGGACAGGGCCAGCCCCAGCATTTT.

CDR3 amino acids: CASSPGHISYEQYF. The CDR3 DNA reads TGTGCCAGTAGCCCGGGACATATCTCCTACGAGCAGTACTTC. The gene calls are TRBV19 and TRBJ2-7; TRBD1 might be the D (6 bases). This CDR3 has 14 amino acids. Trimming shortened V by 6 bases and J by 0 bases, and 12 bases separated the two germline ends. Germline V lookup: CDR1 LNHDA, CDR2 SQIVND (reference sequence).

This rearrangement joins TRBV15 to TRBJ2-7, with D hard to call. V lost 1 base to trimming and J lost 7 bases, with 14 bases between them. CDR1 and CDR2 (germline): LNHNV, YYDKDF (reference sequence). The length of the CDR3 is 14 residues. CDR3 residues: CATSRGQAPREQYF. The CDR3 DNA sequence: TGTGCCACCAGCAGAGGGCAGGCACCCCGGGAGCAGTACTTC.

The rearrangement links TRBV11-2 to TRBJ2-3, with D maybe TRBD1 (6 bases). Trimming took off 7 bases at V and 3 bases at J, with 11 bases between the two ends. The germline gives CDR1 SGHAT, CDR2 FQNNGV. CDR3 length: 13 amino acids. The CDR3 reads CASTPTGTDTQYF. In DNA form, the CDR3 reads TGTGCCAGCACGCCGACAGGAACAGATACGCAGTATTTT.

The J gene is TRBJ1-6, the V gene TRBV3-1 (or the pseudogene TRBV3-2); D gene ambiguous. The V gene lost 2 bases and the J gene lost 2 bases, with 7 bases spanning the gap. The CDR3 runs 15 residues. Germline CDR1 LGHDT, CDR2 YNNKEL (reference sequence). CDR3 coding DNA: TGTGCCAGCAGCCAATACAGAACCTATAATTCACCCCTCCACTTT. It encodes CASSQYRTYNSPLHF.

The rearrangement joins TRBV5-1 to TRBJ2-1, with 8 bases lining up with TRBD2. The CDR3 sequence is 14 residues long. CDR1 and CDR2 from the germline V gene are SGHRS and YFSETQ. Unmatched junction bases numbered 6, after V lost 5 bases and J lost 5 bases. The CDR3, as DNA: TGCGCCAGCAGTGTAACTAGCGGAAACAATGAGCAGTTCTTC. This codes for CASSVTSGNNEQFF.

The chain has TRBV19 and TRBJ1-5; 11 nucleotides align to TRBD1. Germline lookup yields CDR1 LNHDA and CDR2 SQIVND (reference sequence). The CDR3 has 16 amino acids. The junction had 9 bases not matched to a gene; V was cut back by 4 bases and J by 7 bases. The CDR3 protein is CASSRDRGNDYQPQHF. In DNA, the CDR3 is TGTGCCAGTAGTAGGGACAGGGGGAATGATTACCAGCCCCAGCATTTT.

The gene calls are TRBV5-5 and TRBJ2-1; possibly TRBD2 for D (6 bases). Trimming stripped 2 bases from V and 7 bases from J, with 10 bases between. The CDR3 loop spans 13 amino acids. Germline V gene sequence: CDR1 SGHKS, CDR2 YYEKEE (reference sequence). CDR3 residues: CASSFSGGNEQFF. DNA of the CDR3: TGTGCCAGCAGCTTTAGCGGTGGAAATGAGCAGTTCTTC.

CDR3 in DNA: TGTGCCAGCACCTACTGGAATCAGCCCCAGCATTTT. It is translated as CASTYWNQPQHF. V is TRBV28 and J is TRBJ1-5; D is undetermined. Deletions cut 7 bases from V and 4 bases from J, with 8 bases between. The germline CDR1 and CDR2 sequences are MDHEN and SYDVKM. The CDR3 contains 12 residues. Full variable domain (rest looked up from reference TRBV28 and TRBJ1-5): DVKVTQSSRYLVKRTGEKVFLECVQDMDHENMFWYRQDPGLGLRLIYFSYDVKMKEKGDIPEGYSVSREKKERFSLILESASTNQTSMYLCASTYWNQPQHFGDGTRLSIL.

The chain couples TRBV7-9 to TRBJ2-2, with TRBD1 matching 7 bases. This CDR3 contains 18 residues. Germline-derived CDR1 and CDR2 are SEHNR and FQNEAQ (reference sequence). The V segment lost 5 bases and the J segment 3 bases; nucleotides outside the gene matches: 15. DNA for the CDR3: TGTGCCAGCAGCCACTCTGGGGACAGTGTGATTCACACCGGGGAGCTGTTTTTT. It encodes CASSHSGDSVIHTGELFF.

CDR3 DNA: TGTGCCAGCAGTGAAGTTTGGAGGGGATTAAGCACAGATACGCAGTATTTT. Encoded protein: CASSEVWRGLSTDTQYF. V is TRBV6-1 and J is TRBJ2-3; a possible D gene is TRBD2 (6 bases). V gave up 1 base and J gave up 0 bases, with 14 bases separating them. CDR3 length: 17 amino acids. Germline V lookup: CDR1 MNHNS, CDR2 SASEGT.

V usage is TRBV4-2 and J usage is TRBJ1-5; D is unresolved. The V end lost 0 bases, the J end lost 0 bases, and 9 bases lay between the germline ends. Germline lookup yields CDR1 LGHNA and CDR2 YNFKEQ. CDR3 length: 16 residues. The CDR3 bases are TGTGCCAGCAGCCAAGATGGCGGTTATAGCAATCAGCCCCAGCATTTT. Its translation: CASSQDGGYSNQPQHF.

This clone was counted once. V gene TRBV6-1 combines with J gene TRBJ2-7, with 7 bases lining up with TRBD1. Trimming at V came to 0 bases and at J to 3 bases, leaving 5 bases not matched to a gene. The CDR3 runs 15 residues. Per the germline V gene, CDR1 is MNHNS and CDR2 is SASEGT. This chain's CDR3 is CASSEAGQSYYEQYF. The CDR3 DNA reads TGTGCCAGCAGTGAAGCGGGACAGTCGTACTACGAGCAGTACTTC.

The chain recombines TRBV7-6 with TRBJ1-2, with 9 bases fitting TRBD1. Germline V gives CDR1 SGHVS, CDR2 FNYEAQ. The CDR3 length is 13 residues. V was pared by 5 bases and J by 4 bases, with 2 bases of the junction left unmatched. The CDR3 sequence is CASSPGQGYGYTF. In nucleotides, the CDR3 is TGTGCCAGCAGCCCGGGACAGGGCTATGGCTACACCTTC.

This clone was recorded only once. Here the CDR3 reads CATSDLGDSRFQYF. The CDR3 DNA sequence: TGTGCCACCAGTGATTTAGGGGACTCCCGGTTCCAGTATTTT. V gene TRBV24-1 combines with J gene TRBJ2-3; TRBD2 might be the D (6 bases). V dropped 1 base and J dropped 12 bases, with 16 bases sitting between them. CDR1 and CDR2 (germline): KGHDR, SFDVKD. This CDR3 is built from 14 residues.

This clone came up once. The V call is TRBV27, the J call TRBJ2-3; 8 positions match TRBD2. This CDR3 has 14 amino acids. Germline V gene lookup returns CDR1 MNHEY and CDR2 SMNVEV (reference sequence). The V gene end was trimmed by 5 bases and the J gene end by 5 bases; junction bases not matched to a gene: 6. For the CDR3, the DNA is TGTGCCAGCAGTACGGGGACTAGTGGAGATACGCAGTATTTT. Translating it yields CASSTGTSGDTQYF.

The CDR3 reads CASFSIRVGYTF. The CDR3, as DNA: TGTGCCAGCTTTTCCATCAGGGTGGGCTACACCTTC. This chain connects TRBV5-6 to TRBJ1-2, with a tentative D call TRBD1 (5 bases). Germline V gene data show CDR1 as SGHDT and CDR2 as YYEEEE. The CDR3 is 12 amino acids. V was pared by 7 bases and J by 8 bases, with 15 bases between.

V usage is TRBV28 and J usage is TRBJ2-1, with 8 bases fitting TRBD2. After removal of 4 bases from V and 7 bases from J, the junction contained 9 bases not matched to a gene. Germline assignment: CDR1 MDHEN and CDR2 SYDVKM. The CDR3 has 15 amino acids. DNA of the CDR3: TGTGCCAGCAGTTCTCCGCGGGGGGTGCGGAATGAGCAGTTCTTC. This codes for CASSSPRGVRNEQFF.